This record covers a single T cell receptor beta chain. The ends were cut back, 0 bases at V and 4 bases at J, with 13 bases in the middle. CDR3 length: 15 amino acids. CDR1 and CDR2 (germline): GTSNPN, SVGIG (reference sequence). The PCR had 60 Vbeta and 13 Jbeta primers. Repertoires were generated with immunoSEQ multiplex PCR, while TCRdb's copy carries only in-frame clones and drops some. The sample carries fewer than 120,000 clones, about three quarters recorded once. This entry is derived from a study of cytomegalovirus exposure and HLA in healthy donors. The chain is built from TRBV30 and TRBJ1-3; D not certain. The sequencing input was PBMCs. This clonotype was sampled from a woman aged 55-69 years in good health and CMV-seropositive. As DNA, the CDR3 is TGTGCCTGGAGTGTAGCAGTGGCAGGCGGAAACACCATATATTTT. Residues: CAWSVAVAGGNTIYF. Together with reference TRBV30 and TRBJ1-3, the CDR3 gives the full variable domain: SQTIHQWPATLVQPVGSPLSLECTVEGTSNPNLYWYRQAAGRGLQLLFYSVGIGQISSEVPQNLSASRPQDRQFILSSKKLLLSDSGFYLCAWSVAVAGGNTIYFGEGSWLTVV.